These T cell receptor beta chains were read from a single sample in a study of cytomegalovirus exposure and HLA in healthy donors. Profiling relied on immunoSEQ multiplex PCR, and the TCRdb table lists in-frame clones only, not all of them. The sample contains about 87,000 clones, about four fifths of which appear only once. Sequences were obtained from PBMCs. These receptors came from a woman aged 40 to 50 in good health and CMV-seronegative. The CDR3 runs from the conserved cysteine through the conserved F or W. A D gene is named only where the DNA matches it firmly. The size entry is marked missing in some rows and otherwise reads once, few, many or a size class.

DNA: TGTGCCAGCAGCCCGGGACTAGGGTTGGCCGAGCAGTACTTC
CDR3: CASSPGLGLAEQYF
size: NA
D: TRBD2
V: TRBV9
J: TRBJ2-7

DNA: TGTGCCATCAGTGAGTTCGGTAAAGACACAGATACGCAGTATTTT
CDR3: CAISEFGKDTDTQYF
size: once
D: NA
V: TRBV10-3
J: TRBJ2-3

DNA: TGCAGCGTTGTGGAAGGGGCTGGAGAGACCCAGTACTTC
CDR3: CSVVEGAGETQYF
size: NA
D: NA
V: TRBV29-1
J: TRBJ2-5

DNA: TGTGCCAGCAGTATCCGGGTTGAAAAACTGTTTTTT
CDR3: CASSIRVEKLFF
size: NA
D: NA
V: TRBV28
J: TRBJ1-4

DNA: TGTGCCAGCAGCGTAGGGCCGAACTCCTACGAGCAGTACTTC
CDR3: CASSVGPNSYEQYF
size: NA
D: NA
V: TRBV9
J: TRBJ2-7

DNA: TGTGCCAGCAGTGTTCTTAGCGGGGCGACAGATACGCAGTATTTT
CDR3: CASSVLSGATDTQYF
size: NA
D: TRBD2
V: TRBV6-4
J: TRBJ2-3

DNA: TGTGCCAGCACCCTGCGGGAATCCGCAGCTAACTATGGCTACACCTTC
CDR3: CASTLRESAANYGYTF
size: NA
D: NA
V: TRBV12-1
J: TRBJ1-2

DNA: TGTGCCAGCAGTTATTTCGGCGGAACCTACGAGCAGTACTTC
CDR3: CASSYFGGTYEQYF
size: NA
D: NA
V: TRBV6-5
J: TRBJ2-7

DNA: TGTGCCAGCGGTGGGAGGGCCCTCAATCAGCCCCAGCATTTT
CDR3: CASGGRALNQPQHF
size: NA
D: NA
V: TRBV2
J: TRBJ1-5

DNA: TGTGCCAGCAGCAGAATTCGGAACACCGGGGAGCTGTTTTTT
CDR3: CASSRIRNTGELFF
size: NA
D: NA
V: TRBV6-5
J: TRBJ2-2

DNA: TGTGCCAGCAGGGGGCAGGGCGATCAGCCCCAGCATTTT
CDR3: CASRGQGDQPQHF
size: NA
D: NA
V: TRBV28
J: TRBJ1-5

DNA: TGTGCCAGCAGCCGGCTCCCTTATGGCTACACCTTC
CDR3: CASSRLPYGYTF
size: NA
D: NA
V: TRBV4-2
J: TRBJ1-2

DNA: TGTGCCAGCAGCGAGGGACTAGCCGGAGAGACCCAGTACTTC
CDR3: CASSEGLAGETQYF
size: NA
D: TRBD2
V: TRBV7-3
J: TRBJ2-5

DNA: TGTGCCTGGAGTGGACGGGACTCAGGCTATTCCGAGCAGTTCTTC
CDR3: CAWSGRDSGYSEQFF
size: NA
D: NA
V: TRBV30
J: TRBJ2-1

DNA: TGTGCCAGCAGCTTAGCCTCTAGCGGGGGGACCGGGGAGCTGTTTTTT
CDR3: CASSLASSGGTGELFF
size: NA
D: TRBD2
V: TRBV7-2
J: TRBJ2-2

DNA: TGTGCCAGCAGCTTAAATCCGGGACAGGGGAACACTGAAGCTTTCTTT
CDR3: CASSLNPGQGNTEAFF
size: NA
D: TRBD1
V: TRBV2
J: TRBJ1-1

DNA: TGCGCCAGCAGCCAAGCCCAGACTAGCGTGGGAGAGACCCAGTACTTC
CDR3: CASSQAQTSVGETQYF
size: medium-sized
D: TRBD2
V: TRBV4-3
J: TRBJ2-5

DNA: TGTGCCTGGACCGACCCAGGGGGCATAGATACGCAGTATTTT
CDR3: CAWTDPGGIDTQYF
size: NA
D: TRBD1
V: TRBV30
J: TRBJ2-3

DNA: TGCGCCAGCAGCCAAGGACCTCAGGGATGGGGCAATGAGCAGTTCTTC
CDR3: CASSQGPQGWGNEQFF
size: NA
D: NA
V: TRBV4-3
J: TRBJ2-1

DNA: TGTGCCAGCAGCTTTCCGGGACAGGGGGTCGAGCAGTACTTC
CDR3: CASSFPGQGVEQYF
size: NA
D: TRBD1
V: TRBV7-9
J: TRBJ2-7

DNA: TGTGCCAGCAGCCAGGGTGGACAGGGAAGTTTCACTGAAGCTTTCTTT
CDR3: CASSQGGQGSFTEAFF
size: NA
D: TRBD1
V: TRBV16
J: TRBJ1-1

DNA: TGTGCCAGCAGCCAAGGGGAGGACAGGGGCATAAATCAGCCCCAGCATTTT
CDR3: CASSQGEDRGINQPQHF
size: NA
D: TRBD1
V: TRBV7-6
J: TRBJ1-5

DNA: TGTGCCAGCAGCTTAGCGGGGACAGTCACCCTACGGGGTAATGAAAAACTGTTTTTT
CDR3: CASSLAGTVTLRGNEKLFF
size: NA
D: TRBD1
V: TRBV7-6
J: TRBJ1-4

DNA: TGTGCCAGCAGGTTACTAGCGGGGGGGCAGGAGACCCAGTACTTC
CDR3: CASRLLAGGQETQYF
size: NA
D: TRBD2
V: TRBV2
J: TRBJ2-5

DNA: TGTGCCTGGAGGGGGGCAGGAAGGAACACTGAAGCTTTCTTT
CDR3: CAWRGAGRNTEAFF
size: NA
D: NA
V: TRBV30
J: TRBJ1-1

DNA: TGTGCCAGCAGCTTGGCTCGGGGGGATGGCTACACCTTC
CDR3: CASSLARGDGYTF
size: NA
D: NA
V: TRBV5-4
J: TRBJ1-2

DNA: NA
CDR3: CASSREGVGQGAFQPQNF
size: NA
D: NA
V: TRBV19
J: TRBJ1-5

DNA: TGCGCCAGCAGCCCGGGACAACCGAACACTGAAGCTTTCTTT
CDR3: CASSPGQPNTEAFF
size: NA
D: NA
V: TRBV5-1
J: TRBJ1-1

DNA: TGTGCCAGCAGCTTAATCCGCTCACTAGCGGGGGACGAGACCCAGTACTTC
CDR3: CASSLIRSLAGDETQYF
size: once
D: TRBD2
V: TRBV7-3
J: TRBJ2-5

DNA: TGTGCCACCAGCAGAGCCGGGACAGGGGGATTGCAAGAGACCCAGTACTTC
CDR3: CATSRAGTGGLQETQYF
size: NA
D: TRBD1
V: TRBV15
J: TRBJ2-5